The 25 T cell receptor beta chains listed next were all sequenced from one sample in a study of shared clonotypes between healthy human individuals. The repertoire was sequenced with immunoSEQ multiplex PCR; TCRdb's copy has only in-frame clones and lacks some. The table lists around 320,000 clones, over 75% of them singletons. The sample consisted of memory CD8+ T cells sorted from blood. Specified subset: CD45RO+ cells pooled with CCR7-negative TemRA cells. These receptors were collected from a young man in good health.

This chain connects TRBV5-4 to TRBJ1-6, with a tentative D call TRBD1 (6 bases). The CDR3 has 15 amino acids. Germline V CDR1 and CDR2: SGHNT, YYREEE (reference sequence). The ends were cut back, 0 bases at V and 4 bases at J, with 8 bases in the middle. The CDR3 spells CASSLDRAYNSPLHF. The CDR3 DNA reads as TGTGCCAGCAGCTTGGACAGGGCGTATAATTCACCCCTCCACTTT.

The chain combines TRBV5-6 with TRBJ2-1; 11 positions agree with TRBD2. CDR1 and CDR2 from the germline V gene are SGHDT and YYEEEE. After removal of 3 bases from V and 1 base from J, the junction contained 12 bases not matched to a gene. This CDR3 spans 19 amino acids. CDR3 protein: CASSSAGLAGLPSYNEQFF. The CDR3 DNA reads as TGTGCCAGCAGCTCCGCTGGACTAGCGGGCCTGCCGTCCTACAATGAGCAGTTCTTC.

The V gene is TRBV5-6, the J gene TRBJ1-6; no clear D. Trimming pared 4 bases from V and 7 bases from J, leaving 18 bases between. This CDR3 is 16 amino acids long. Germline V gene data show CDR1 as SGHDT and CDR2 as YYEEEE. As DNA, the CDR3 is TGTGCCAGCAGCCATACTGCGGGGTCAATCAATTCACCCCTCCACTTT. Amino acids: CASSHTAGSINSPLHF.

This clone was counted a few times. The junction shows a germline mismatch at one end, possibly a read error. The rearrangement uses TRBV10-3 and TRBJ2-7; D gene ambiguous. CDR1 is ENHRY, CDR2 SYGVKD, per germline. The CDR3 is made up of 15 amino acids. CDR3 in DNA: TGTGCCAGCAGTGAAGTGGAGACGGGTACCTACGAGCAGTACTTC. As protein: CASSEVETGTYEQYF.

The genes are TRBV10-3 and TRBJ2-7, with 7 bases lining up with TRBD1. The ends lost 3 bases at V and 0 bases at J; junction bases unmatched: 14. From germline, CDR1 is ENHRY and CDR2 SYGVKD. CDR3 length equals 18 residues. CDR3 protein: CAISDDPRRQGDSYEQYF. In DNA form, the CDR3 reads TGTGCCATCAGTGACGACCCCCGACGGCAGGGGGACTCCTACGAGCAGTACTTC.

The chain joins TRBV7-9 to TRBJ2-3; 7 bases are shared with TRBD1. The CDR3 is 14 amino acids. Per germline, CDR1 SEHNR and CDR2 FQNEAQ (reference sequence). The ends lost 3 bases at V and 1 base at J; junction bases unmatched: 1. Here the CDR3 reads CASSFDRGTDTQYF. CDR3 DNA: TGTGCCAGCAGCTTCGACAGGGGCACAGATACGCAGTATTTT.

The rearrangement joins TRBV15 to TRBJ2-7; the D is unclear. The V gene lost 0 bases and the J gene lost 3 bases, with 9 bases spanning the gap. The CDR3 loop spans 14 amino acids. From germline, CDR1 is LNHNV and CDR2 YYDKDF (reference sequence). CDR3 nucleotides: TGTGCCACCAGCAGAGAGGTTAGGCTCTACGAGCAGTACTTC. It encodes CATSREVRLYEQYF.

The chain is built from TRBV4-1 and TRBJ1-2; TRBD1 might be the D (5 bases). Trimming left V 1 base short and J 1 base short, with 10 bases between. The CDR3 length is 15 residues. CDR1 and CDR2 from the germline V gene are MGHRA and YSYEKL. This CDR3 is CASSQVYRGNYGYTF. The CDR3 nucleotides are TGCGCCAGCAGCCAAGTATATAGGGGTAACTATGGCTACACCTTC.

The V call is TRBV10-1, the J call TRBJ2-2; possibly TRBD2 for D (6 bases). Trimming removed 3 bases from V and 4 bases from J, with 12 bases in between. The CDR3 is 15 residues long. Per the germline V gene, CDR1 is WNHNN and CDR2 is SYGVQD (reference sequence). DNA of the CDR3: TGCGCCAGCAGTGAAGGGGTTAGCGGCACCGGGGAGCTGTTTTTT. It specifies CASSEGVSGTGELFF.

The chain joins TRBV30 to TRBJ2-7; 8 nucleotides align to TRBD1. CDR3 length: 15 amino acids. Trimming cost V 0 bases and J 2 bases; bases outside gene matches: 6. In germline, CDR1 is GTSNPN, CDR2 SVGIG (reference sequence). CDR3 nucleotide sequence: TGTGCCTGGAGTGTGAATCAACAGGGGGCCTACGAGCAGTACTTC. It encodes CAWSVNQQGAYEQYF.

This clone was counted at least ten times. The chain is built from TRBV14 and TRBJ1-1; D uncertain. In germline, CDR1 is SGHDN, CDR2 FVKESK. The CDR3 is 16 amino acids. V lost 1 base and J lost 6, with 18 bases in between. The DNA of the CDR3 is TGTGCCAGCAGCCAAGTCTGGCCGTCGGGGTGGGCTGAAGCTTTCTTT. Translated: CASSQVWPSGWAEAFF.

The V and J genes are TRBV4-1 and TRBJ2-1; 7 bases agree with TRBD1. Unmatched junction bases numbered 4, after V lost 5 bases and J lost 0 bases. CDR3 length equals 15 residues. The germline V gene has CDR1 MGHRA and CDR2 YSYEKL. CDR3 sequence reads: CASSGRDSSYNEQFF. The CDR3 DNA reads TGCGCCAGCAGCGGCCGGGACAGCTCCTACAATGAGCAGTTCTTC.

The CDR3 reads CASNSPPHRSYEQYF. Written as DNA, the CDR3 is TGTGCCAGCAATTCCCCCCCCCACAGATCCTACGAGCAGTACTTC. The gene calls are TRBV28 and TRBJ2-7; D ambiguous. CDR3 size: 15 residues. The V end lost 7 bases, the J end lost 1 base, and 17 bases lay between the germline ends. Germline CDR1 MDHEN, CDR2 SYDVKM.

The DNA for the CDR3 is TGTGCCAGCAGTTTTAGTCTGGACAGCACAGATACGCAGTATTTT. Its protein product is CASSFSLDSTDTQYF. The V gene is TRBV2, the J gene TRBJ2-3; D call uncertain. This CDR3 is built from 15 residues. Trimming shortened V by 5 bases and J by 0 bases, and 12 bases separated the two germline ends. Germline V lookup: CDR1 SNHLY, CDR2 FYNNEI. Based on the CDR3 plus reference TRBV2 and TRBJ2-3, the full variable domain is EPEVTQTPSHQVTQMGQEVILRCVPISNHLYFYWYRQILGQKVEFLVSFYNNEISEKSEIFDDQFSVERPDGSNFTLKIRSTKLEDSAMYFCASSFSLDSTDTQYFGPGTRLTVL.

The gene calls are TRBV7-2 and TRBJ2-3; D is perhaps TRBD1 or TRBD2 (5 bases each). From germline, CDR1 is SGHTA and CDR2 FQGNSA. V gave up 9 bases and J gave up 1 base, with 11 bases separating them. The CDR3 runs 13 residues. The CDR3 region is CAREDIGTDTQYF. CDR3 nucleotides: TGTGCCAGGGAGGACATCGGCACAGATACGCAGTATTTT.

This chain joins TRBV10-3 and TRBJ1-1, with 7 bases lining up with TRBD1. This CDR3 has 12 residues. Germline V gene sequence: CDR1 ENHRY, CDR2 SYGVKD. Trimming removed 8 bases from V and 11 bases from J; junction bases left unmatched: 11. DNA for the CDR3: TGTGCCATCCAAGGACAGGATCTTGAGGCTTTCTTT. Its translation is CAIQGQDLEAFF.

The chain recombines TRBV25-1 with TRBJ2-5; 7 positions agree with TRBD1. The CDR3 runs to 15 residues. The junction had 10 bases not matched to a gene; V was cut back by 5 bases and J by 4 bases. Germline CDR1 MGHDK, CDR2 SYGVNS. CDR3 amino acids: CASSSVGQEGETQYF. The CDR3, as DNA: TGTGCCAGCAGTTCTGTCGGACAGGAAGGAGAGACCCAGTACTTC.

Within the sample, this clone is medium-sized. Other DNA variants within this sample encode the same CDR3. The rearrangement links TRBV27 to TRBJ2-1; D unclear. The CDR3 runs 12 residues. Germline V gene lookup returns CDR1 MNHEY and CDR2 SMNVEV (reference sequence). Trimming took off 6 bases at V and 7 bases at J, with 10 bases between the two ends. CDR3 coding DNA: TGTGCCAGCAGGCTTGGCAGTAATGAGCAGTTCTTC. This translates into CASRLGSNEQFF.

This chain joins TRBV27 and TRBJ2-2, with D possibly matching TRBD2 (6 bases). Germline V CDR1 and CDR2: MNHEY, SMNVEV (reference sequence). The CDR3 is made up of 16 amino acids. Trimming pared 6 bases from V and 2 bases from J, leaving 16 bases between. CDR3 sequence: CASRVGGSVNTGELFF. In DNA form, the CDR3 reads TGTGCCAGCAGGGTGGGAGGTAGCGTAAACACCGGGGAGCTGTTTTTT.

V is TRBV28 and J is TRBJ2-7; TRBD1 is a possible D gene (5 bases). The CDR3 is made up of 13 amino acids. The germline V gene has CDR1 MDHEN and CDR2 SYDVKM. Trimming removed 6 bases from V and 0 bases from J, with 9 bases in between. CDR3 nucleotide sequence: TGTGCCAGCAGACAGGCTCTCTCCTACGAGCAGTACTTC. Protein sequence: CASRQALSYEQYF.

The chain has TRBV4-3 and TRBJ1-1, with 8 bases that match TRBD1. CDR3 length: 15 residues. V was pared by 4 bases and J by 4 bases, with 8 bases of the junction left unmatched. Germline V gives CDR1 LGHNA, CDR2 YSLEER. CDR3 nucleotide sequence: TGCGCCAGCAGCCGCACGCTAACAGGGGGCACTGAAGCTTTCTTT. This gives the protein CASSRTLTGGTEAFF.

This clone was observed at least ten times. This chain connects TRBV27 to TRBJ2-7, with 11 bases lining up with TRBD2. The V gene's germline CDR1 is MNHEY and CDR2 SMNVEV (reference sequence). There are 16 residues in the CDR3. The trim removed 4 bases at V and 4 bases at J, leaving 9 bases unmatched. CDR3 loop: CASSSLAGGPPYEQYF. In DNA, the CDR3 is TGTGCCAGCAGTTCTCTAGCGGGAGGCCCTCCTTACGAGCAGTACTTC.

The chain links TRBV7-9 to TRBJ2-1; 11 bases match TRBD1. V trimming: 3 bases; J trimming: 4 bases; junction bases outside the gene matches: 5. The length of the CDR3 is 16 residues. CDR1 is SEHNR, CDR2 FQNEAQ, per germline (reference sequence). DNA of the CDR3: TGTGCCAGCAGCTTGCCCGGGACAGGGGGATACAATGAGCAGTTCTTC. Translating gives CASSLPGTGGYNEQFF.

With regard to this clone: A far larger clone is one nucleotide away, so this likely arose from a read error. The CDR3 DNA follows: TGTGCCAGCAGCCTCCCCTACAATGAGCAGTTCTTC. Its protein is CASSLPYNEQFF. The chain is built from TRBV28 and TRBJ2-1; D gene ambiguous. The CDR3 runs to 12 residues. Trimming removed 6 bases from V and 2 bases from J, with 5 bases in between. The germline V gene has CDR1 MDHEN and CDR2 SYDVKM.

This chain connects TRBV30 to TRBJ2-7; D unresolved. The V gene lost 2 bases and the J gene lost 6 bases, with 8 bases spanning the gap. Germline assignment: CDR1 GTSNPN and CDR2 SVGIG (reference sequence). The CDR3 covers 11 residues. The CDR3 coding sequence is TGTGCCTGGAGTACCACTACCGAGCAGTACTTC. Its translation is CAWSTTTEQYF. Full variable domain (missing parts from reference TRBV30 and TRBJ2-7): SQTIHQWPATLVQPVGSPLSLECTVEGTSNPNLYWYRQAAGRGLQLLFYSVGIGQISSEVPQNLSASRPQDRQFILSSKKLLLSDSGFYLCAWSTTTEQYFGPGTRLTVT.